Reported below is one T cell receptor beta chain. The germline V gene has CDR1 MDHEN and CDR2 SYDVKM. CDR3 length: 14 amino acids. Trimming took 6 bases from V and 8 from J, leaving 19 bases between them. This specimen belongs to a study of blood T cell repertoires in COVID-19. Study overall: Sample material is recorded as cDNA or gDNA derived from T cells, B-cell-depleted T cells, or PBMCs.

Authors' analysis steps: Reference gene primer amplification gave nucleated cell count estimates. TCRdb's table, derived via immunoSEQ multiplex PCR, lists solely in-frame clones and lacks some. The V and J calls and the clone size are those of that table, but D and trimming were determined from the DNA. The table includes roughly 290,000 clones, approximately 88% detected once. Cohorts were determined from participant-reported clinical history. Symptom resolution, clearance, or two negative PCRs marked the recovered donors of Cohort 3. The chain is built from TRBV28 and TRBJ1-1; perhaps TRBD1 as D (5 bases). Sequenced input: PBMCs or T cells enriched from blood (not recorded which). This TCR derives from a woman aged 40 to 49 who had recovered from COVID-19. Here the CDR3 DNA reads TGTGCCAGCAGACTATACGGGGGAGGGACCGAAGCTTTCTTT. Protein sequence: CASRLYGGGTEAFF.